A selection of T cell receptor beta chains follows, all from one sample in a study of blood T cell repertoires in COVID-19. The protocol was immunoSEQ multiplex PCR, while the TCRdb copy is restricted to in-frame clones and leaves out a portion. Among about 210,000 clones listed, around 80% were seen once. Sample: peripheral blood. The receptors come from a woman of 80 years or more with COVID-19, enrolled during active disease. The CDR3 runs from the conserved cysteine through the conserved F or W. A D gene is named only where the DNA matches it firmly. The size of a clone is reported for some rows only, either as once, few or many, or as a class for expanded clones.

V,size,D,J,DNA,CDR3
TRBV6-5,.,TRBD1,TRBJ1-3,TGTGCCAGCAGTTACCTGGACAGGGGATCTGGAAACACCATATATTTT,CASSYLDRGSGNTIYF
TRBV7-3,once,.,TRBJ1-1,TGTGCCAGCAGCTTAAAGGGCGGGGGCACTGAAGCTTTCTTT,CASSLKGGGTEAFF
TRBV7-9,.,.,TRBJ2-2,TGTGCCAGCAGCTTAGACGTTAGCACCGGGGAGCTGTTTTTT,CASSLDVSTGELFF
TRBV5-1,.,.,TRBJ1-3,TGCGCCAGCAGCTTGGATTTGGGGGCGAGGGGAAACACCATATATTTT,CASSLDLGARGNTIYF
TRBV27,.,.,TRBJ2-3,TGTGCCAGCGGGGGACTTTCTGGAGATACGCAGTATTTT,CASGGLSGDTQYF
TRBV27,.,TRBD2,TRBJ2-1,TGTGCCAGCACCGAGACTCCCGGACTAGCGGGGCATACTGAGCAGTTCTTC,CASTETPGLAGHTEQFF
TRBV11-2,.,TRBD2,TRBJ2-1,TGTGCCAGCAGCTTTTTAGCGGGGGCTACGAGCTCCTACAATGAGCAGTTCTTC,CASSFLAGATSSYNEQFF
TRBV5-1,.,TRBD1,TRBJ1-2,TGCGCCAGCAGCTTCGGACAGGGGGACTTTGGCTACACCTTC,CASSFGQGDFGYTF
TRBV6-5,once,.,TRBJ1-3,TGTGCCAGCAACGAGCCAGGAAACACCATATATTTT,CASNEPGNTIYF
TRBV10-3,.,.,TRBJ1-2,TGTGCCATCAGTGAGGGGCTTGGAGGGCCCTATGGCTACACCTTC,CAISEGLGGPYGYTF
TRBV5-1,.,TRBD2,TRBJ2-3,TGCGCCAGCAGGCTAGCGGGAGAAGATACGCAGTATTTT,CASRLAGEDTQYF
TRBV6-5,.,TRBD1,TRBJ2-1,TGTGCCAGCGTGCCGGGACAGGGCTACCATGAGCAGTTCTTC,CASVPGQGYHEQFF
TRBV5-4,.,TRBD2,TRBJ2-1,TGTGCCAGCAGCTTGGATAGCGGGAGTGGGTACGAGCAGTTCTTC,CASSLDSGSGYEQFF
TRBV19,once,TRBD1,TRBJ2-1,TGTGCCAGCAACGCCCGTGACAGGGGACAAAATGAGCAGTTCTTC,CASNARDRGQNEQFF
TRBV5-8,.,TRBD1,TRBJ1-6,TGTGCCAGCAGGAGGGACAGGGGTTCACCCCTCCACTTT,CASRRDRGSPLHF
TRBV6-5,.,.,TRBJ2-1,TGTGCCAGCCTGAGGGCCTCCTACAATGAGCAGTTCTTC,CASLRASYNEQFF
TRBV28,.,TRBD2,TRBJ2-7,TGTGCCAGCAGGCCGACTAGCGGGAGGTCCTACGAGCAGTACTTC,CASRPTSGRSYEQYF
TRBV3-1/TRBV3-2,once,TRBD2,TRBJ2-1,TGTGCCAGCAGCCAAGTTTTTCGGGGGAGGGAAAACAATGAGCAGTTCTTC,CASSQVFRGRENNEQFF
TRBV2,few,.,TRBJ1-3,TGTGCCAGCAGTGAAGCGCGGGGGCGCTCTGGAAACACCATATATTTT,CASSEARGRSGNTIYF
TRBV2,.,.,TRBJ1-1,TGTGCCAGCAGCCCCTGGGGGCCTAACACTGAAGCTTTCTTT,CASSPWGPNTEAFF
TRBV19,.,TRBD1,TRBJ1-6,TGTGCCAGTAGTATGTTGACAGGGCCTGGCGCCTCACCCCTCCACTTT,CASSMLTGPGASPLHF
TRBV12-3/TRBV12-4,.,.,TRBJ1-5,TGTGCCAGCAGTTTTCTCAGGGATCAGCCCCAGCATTTT,CASSFLRDQPQHF
TRBV6-5,.,.,TRBJ1-3,TGTGCCAGCAGGGTTAGCTCTGGAAACACCATATATTTT,CASRVSSGNTIYF
TRBV18,.,TRBD1,TRBJ1-2,TGTGCCAGCTCACAAACCATACAGGGGCCTGCCTATGGCTACACCTTC,CASSQTIQGPAYGYTF
TRBV14,.,.,TRBJ1-6,TGTGCCAGCAGCCAAGCGCCGGGTTCACCCCTCCACTTT,CASSQAPGSPLHF
TRBV6-5,.,TRBD1,TRBJ1-2,TGTGCCAGCAGTTACTCGGCGGGACAGGGTTACTATGGCTACACCTTC,CASSYSAGQGYYGYTF
TRBV30,.,.,TRBJ1-6,TGTGCCCGGCCGAGGAACTTCTGGAGTTCACCCCTCCACTTT,CARPRNFWSSPLHF
TRBV5-5,.,.,TRBJ1-1,TGTGCCAGCAGCTTGGACAGGGTGAACACTGAAGCTTTCTTT,CASSLDRVNTEAFF